One and the same sample provided the 24 T cell receptor beta chains below, sequenced in a study of blood T cells in healthy people across ages. Through a sample-barcoded 5' primer and a J-beta primer mix, a second PCR was run for about 6 to 11 cycles. TCRdb fed the 5' RACE reads into MiXCR, producing one record per CDR3 protein. Seen here are some 710,000 distinct CDR3 sequences, about a fifth observed once, and the top ten hold 22%. What was sequenced was blood. Receptors were obtained from a man in his sixties or seventies in good health.

The rearrangement links TRBV12-3 or TRBV12-4 to TRBJ1-5, with D uncertain. CDR3 size: 14 residues. With 8 bases removed from V and 1 base from J, the gap between germline ends came to 12 bases. The DNA of the CDR3 is TGTGCCAGCGGTCCCCGACTGAGCAATCAGCCCCAGCATTTT. Protein: CASGPRLSNQPQHF.

V usage is TRBV7-9 and J usage is TRBJ2-5; 7 bases line up with TRBD2. Germline CDR1 is SEHNR and CDR2 is FQNEAQ (reference sequence). This CDR3 spans 15 amino acids. V lost 5 bases to trimming and J lost 4 bases; unmatched junction nucleotides: 10. CDR3 amino acids: CASSLRQGGRETQYF. In DNA, the CDR3 is TGTGCCAGCAGCCTGAGGCAGGGAGGGAGAGAGACCCAGTACTTC.

In its sample, this clonotype was seen many times. J is TRBJ2-5 and V is TRBV5-1, with 11 bases matching TRBD2. Per germline, CDR1 SGHRS and CDR2 YFSETQ. Trimming cost V 3 bases and J 5 bases; bases outside gene matches: 3. The length of the CDR3 is 14 residues. For the CDR3, the DNA is TGCGCCAGCAGCTCCGGGACTAGCGGTGAGACCCAGTACTTC. Its translation: CASSSGTSGETQYF.

This clonotype was counted only a few times. The chain uses TRBV6-5 and TRBJ2-7, with D possibly being TRBD1 or TRBD2 (5 bases each). Germline V gene lookup returns CDR1 MNHEY and CDR2 SVGAGI. Trimming left V 5 bases short and J 0 bases short, with 14 bases between. The CDR3 totals 15 residues. CDR3 nucleotides: TGTGCCAGCAGTCTTTCCCCCGGGACCTCCTACGAGCAGTACTTC. Translated: CASSLSPGTSYEQYF.

A few counts support this clonotype. At one end, the junction sequence differs from germline, possibly due to a read error. The chain has TRBV18 and TRBJ2-1; tentative D call: TRBD2 (6 bases). The length of the CDR3 is 14 residues. Germline V gene lookup returns CDR1 KGHSH and CDR2 LQKENI. The chain's CDR3 is CASSPPEGRNERFF. The CDR3 nucleotides read TGTGCCAGCTCACCACCGGAGGGGCGTAATGAGCGGTTCTTC.

This clonotype was found a few times. This chain uses TRBV5-1 with TRBJ1-1, with 8 positions matching TRBD1. Germline lookup yields CDR1 SGHRS and CDR2 YFSETQ. Trimming took 4 bases from V and 0 from J; bases not matched to a gene: 14. The length of the CDR3 is 18 residues. In DNA, the CDR3 is TGCGCCAGCAGCCTTTGGGGGGGGACAGGCCAACTGAACACTGAAGCTTTCTTT. This encodes CASSLWGGTGQLNTEAFF.

In its sample, this clonotype was seen a few times. The chain employs TRBV6-5 and TRBJ1-1; TRBD1 might be the D (6 bases). Trimming cost V 6 bases and J 4 bases, with 15 bases left between them. The CDR3 totals 14 residues. Looked up from germline, CDR1 is MNHEY and CDR2 is SVGAGI. This CDR3 reads CASSAQGRSTEAFF. The CDR3 nucleotides are TGTGCCAGCAGCGCACAGGGAAGGAGCACTGAAGCTTTCTTT.

This clonotype has more than one count but fewer than ten. The CDR3 DNA reads TGTGCCAGCAGTACCGGACAGGGAAGTCAGCCCCAGCATTTT. Its protein product is CASSTGQGSQPQHF. The rearrangement uses TRBV6-6 and TRBJ1-5, with 8 bases that match TRBD1. J was trimmed by 6 bases and V by 5 bases; bases with no gene match: 6. CDR3 size: 14 residues. Germline V lookup: CDR1 MNHNY, CDR2 SVGAGI (reference sequence).

This clonotype was counted only a few times. This chain connects TRBV7-9 to TRBJ2-5; D remains ambiguous. Germline lookup yields CDR1 SEHNR and CDR2 FQNEAQ (reference sequence). Trimming stripped 1 base from V and 1 base from J, with 10 bases between. The CDR3 totals 15 residues. As DNA, the CDR3 is TGTGCCAGCAGCTTAGGGCGGCTACCCCAAGAGACCCAGTACTTC. Translating it yields CASSLGRLPQETQYF.

This chain connects TRBV3-1 to TRBJ1-4, with a possible D match to TRBD1 (6 bases). Germline assignment: CDR1 LGHDT and CDR2 YNNKEL (reference sequence). Trimming removed 6 bases from V and 4 bases from J, with 15 bases in between. The CDR3 loop spans 15 amino acids. The CDR3 nucleotides read TGTGCCAGCAGACCAGGGACACTCCGTAATGAAAAACTGTTTTTT. Its translation is CASRPGTLRNEKLFF.

This clonotype was seen a few times. V usage is TRBV7-9 and J usage is TRBJ2-7, with 9 nucleotides matching TRBD1. Germline trimming cut 3 bases from V and 0 bases from J; bases unmatched to any gene: 15. This CDR3 is 19 amino acids long. Germline values: CDR1 SEHNR, CDR2 FQNEAQ (reference sequence). The CDR3 DNA reads as TGTGCCAGCAGCTTGGTAACCGGGACAGGGTCGTCCGACTCCTACGAGCAGTACTTC. The encoded protein is CASSLVTGTGSSDSYEQYF.

This clonotype has a single count. The chain combines TRBV5-1 with TRBJ2-5, with D possibly TRBD2 on 6 matching bases. CDR1 is SGHRS, CDR2 YFSETQ, per germline. The CDR3 contains 12 residues. Trimming removed 2 bases from V and 7 bases from J, with 9 bases in between. The CDR3 region has the DNA TGCGCCAGCAGCTTCGGGGAGGTGACCCAGTACTTC. Its translation is CASSFGEVTQYF.

The chain links TRBV6-5 to TRBJ1-1, with D possibly being TRBD1 (5 bases). Germline V gene lookup returns CDR1 MNHEY and CDR2 SVGAGI. CDR3 length: 16 residues. V was clipped by 0 bases and J by 2 bases, with 13 bases between them. This CDR3 is CASSYSTGHLNTEAFF. The CDR3 DNA reads TGTGCCAGCAGTTACTCGACGGGGCATCTTAACACTGAAGCTTTCTTT.

This clonotype appeared many times. The V call is TRBV10-3, the J call TRBJ1-2, with D perhaps matching TRBD1 (6 bases). From germline, CDR1 is ENHRY and CDR2 SYGVKD. The V gene lost 4 bases and the J gene lost 0 bases, with 9 bases spanning the gap. The CDR3 has 14 amino acids. This CDR3 is CAISGDTPNYGYTF. In DNA, the CDR3 is TGTGCCATCAGTGGGGACACACCTAACTATGGCTACACCTTC.

Of note for this clonotype: Mismatch with germline at one junction end may stem from a read error. J is TRBJ1-5 and V is TRBV7-2; perhaps TRBD1 as D (5 bases). CDR3 length: 15 residues. The germline gives CDR1 SGHTA, CDR2 FQGNSA. The CDR3 protein is CASSFAVSGRQLQHF. CDR3 DNA sequence: TGTGCCAGCAGCTTTGCGGTGTCCGGGAGACAGCTCCAGCATTTT. The full variable domain, its missing parts supplied by reference TRBV7-2 and TRBJ1-5, is GAGVSQSPSNKVTEKGKDVELRCDPISGHTALYWYRQSLGQGLEFLIYFQGNSAPDKSGLPSDRFSAERTGGSVSTLTIQRTQQEDSAVYLCASSFAVSGRQLQHFGDGTRLSIL.

About this clonotype itself: At one end the junction does not follow the germline gene, possibly because of a read error. V and J are TRBV28 and TRBJ2-5, with 11 bases lining up with TRBD2. The V gene's germline CDR1 is MDHEN and CDR2 SYDVKM. The CDR3 has 16 residues. The CDR3, as DNA: TGTGCCAGCAGTTTAGTGGTAGCGGGGGGGCATGAGACCCAATACTTC. Translating it yields CASSLVVAGGHETQYF.

The V and J genes are TRBV29-1 and TRBJ1-2; D call uncertain. The ends were cut back, 6 bases at V and 0 bases at J, with 2 bases in the middle. This CDR3 spans 10 amino acids. The germline V gene encodes CDR1 SQVTM and CDR2 ANQGSEA. CDR3: CSVANYGYTF. CDR3 nucleotide sequence: TGCAGCGTAGCTAACTATGGCTACACCTTC.

This clonotype was seen ten or more times. The rearrangement links TRBV12-3 or TRBV12-4 to TRBJ1-1; D gene unclear. Trimming stripped 3 bases from V and 0 bases from J, with 14 bases between. The CDR3 is 16 residues long. The CDR3 nucleotides are TGTGCCAGCAGTTTGTATGCTATGGGGATGAACACTGAAGCTTTCTTT. Encoded protein: CASSLYAMGMNTEAFF.

This clonotype was found a few times. The J gene is TRBJ1-4, the V gene TRBV5-1; tentative D call: TRBD1 (5 bases). V lost 4 bases to trimming and J lost 8 bases, with 12 bases between them. The germline V gene encodes CDR1 SGHRS and CDR2 YFSETQ. The CDR3 extends over 13 amino acids. The CDR3 nucleotides read TGCGCCAGCAGCCCCGGGGGGTTCGAAAAACTGTTTTTT. Amino acid sequence: CASSPGGFEKLFF.

There are a few counts of this clonotype. This chain links TRBV20-1 with TRBJ2-1; D not certain. The CDR3 is 11 residues long. Trimming removed 0 bases at V and 13 bases at J, with 10 bases between. Per the germline V gene, CDR1 is DFQATT and CDR2 is SNEGSKA (reference sequence). CDR3 loop: CSARDQAAQFF. The CDR3 DNA is TGCAGTGCTAGAGATCAGGCTGCTCAGTTCTTC.

The rearrangement joins TRBV12-3 or TRBV12-4 to TRBJ2-1; 11 bases are shared with TRBD1. The J call may not be correct, given that the DNA end is closer to TRBJ2-7. The length of the CDR3 is 14 residues. CDR3: CASSKGTGGYEQYF. The CDR3 DNA reads TGTGCCAGCAGTAAGGGGACAGGGGGGTACGAGCAGTACTTC.

This clonotype was found a few times. The chain employs TRBV10-3 and TRBJ2-1, with TRBD2 matching over 7 bases. The length of the CDR3 is 12 residues. V dropped 8 bases and J dropped 10; count of bases not matched to a gene: 8. Per germline, CDR1 ENHRY and CDR2 SYGVKD. In DNA form, the CDR3 reads TGTGCCATCGCCCGGGGGGACTCCGAGCAGTTCTTC. Translated: CAIARGDSEQFF.

V usage is TRBV11-2 and J usage is TRBJ2-1; 8 bases are a match to TRBD1. V was clipped by 0 bases and J by 8 bases; unmatched bases: 12. The V gene's germline CDR1 is SGHAT and CDR2 FQNNGV. This CDR3 has 17 amino acids. The CDR3 loop is CASSLDRGLLVRDEQFF. CDR3 DNA sequence: TGTGCCAGCAGCTTAGACAGGGGGCTACTCGTACGGGATGAGCAGTTCTTC.

V gene TRBV5-1 combines with J gene TRBJ2-3; TRBD2 aligns across 9 bases. Germline-derived CDR1 and CDR2 are SGHRS and YFSETQ. The CDR3 totals 15 residues. V shed 3 bases, J shed 0 bases, and the junction held 2 bases outside the gene matches. CDR3 sequence (DNA): TGCGCCAGCAGCTGGACTAGCGCTAGCACAGATACGCAGTATTTT. It yields the protein CASSWTSASTDTQYF.